A selection of T cell receptor beta chains follows, all from one sample in a study of cytomegalovirus exposure and HLA in healthy donors. Generated by immunoSEQ multiplex PCR, the TCRdb table keeps only in-frame clones and is missing some. The data show around 130,000 clones, with roughly 85% seen just once and 1.2% held by the top ten. What was sequenced was PBMCs. These receptors were obtained from a boy aged 5 to 17 in good health and CMV-seronegative. Both conserved end residues are part of each CDR3.

>TRBV23-1
CASTPGRGYNEQFF
>TRBV6-5
CASSRGDYHYNEQFF
>TRBV6-1
CASSEIGDFYEQYF
>TRBV19
CASTMGLAYAGELFF
>TRBV5-6
CASSLGQGGEKLFF
>TRBV2
CASSEDSQETQYF
>TRBV5-1
CASSEGGKNEGDEQFF
>TRBV30
CAWNRDNSYEQYF
>TRBV30
CAWSSASGNEKLFF
>TRBV6-6
CASRLAGAAGELFF
>TRBV27
CASSVGLGTGKQETQYF
>TRBV6-5
CASRQIQHYGYTF
>TRBV19
CASSIGPATGGYTF
>TRBV7-2
CASSSVASYEQYF
>TRBV30
CAWRQGFRAFF
>TRBV7-6
CASSYKSGAPKYYEQYF
>TRBV30
CAWSVRQGGGYTF
>TRBV4-1
CASSQDGGPYEQYF
>TRBV11-2
CASSLGTSGSETQYF
>TRBV12-5
CASARGQGDNEQFF
>TRBV9
CAGSAETPGGGYTF
>TRBV5-1
CASSLAQGTGELFF
>TRBV12-5
CASVTGSGNTIYF
>TRBV15
CATSRGRRLASTDTQYF
>TRBV27
CASSSDGTGFRYGYTF
>TRBV10-3
CAISPAPGSSYEQYF
>TRBV6-5
CASSDRDREYGYTF
>TRBV10-3
CAISGPWVEREMNEQFF
>TRBV2
CASSDRPQYNEQFF
>TRBV9
CASSPTTDTQYF
>TRBV27
CASRYGGDETQYF
>TRBV6-5
CASRRGGDNEQFF
>TRBV14
CASSHIQGRAGANVLTF
>TRBV5-5
CASSLTGLNEKLFF
>TRBV13
CASSLAAGGVREQYF
>TRBV6-5
CASSYPGQGYEQYF
>TRBV6-5
CASSAQRGEQYF
>TRBV5-1
CASSFGGPHQPQHF
>TRBV5-1
CASSDGRTAVDTQYF
>TRBV4-1
CASSLQRYNSPLHF
>TRBV27
CASSRGNIQYF
>TRBV7-3
CASSLQGNYGYTF
>TRBV4-2
CASSLREGEQFF
>TRBV4-1
CASSQTGYDTGELFF
>TRBV2
CASAGGPGEKLFF
>TRBV15
CATSRDYSYEQYF
>TRBV7-9
CASSFPSGPSTDTQYF
>TRBV5-1
CASSLGSGTTQETQYF
>TRBV7-9
CASSFREGKLFF
>TRBV28
CASKIAGLAPNTGELFF
>TRBV7-2
CASSLWGTRQETQYF
>TRBV6-1
CASSEGEFYEQYF
>TRBV27
CASSFSRTGVLETQYF
>TRBV11-2
CASRLLTGRTGNTIYF
>TRBV6-5
CASSYRRLAGETQYF